One sample yielded the 18 T cell receptor beta chains listed below, sequenced in a study of cytotoxic CD8 clonotypes in ibrutinib-treated CLL. Clones were sequenced by immunoSEQ multiplex PCR, and TCRdb holds only the in-frame ones, with some missing. The sample includes nearly 25,000 clones, 70% to 75% seen only once; the top ten take less than 60%. The sample was PBMCs, taken after 12 months of ibrutinib treatment. Receptor source: a human donor with chronic lymphocytic leukemia.

The chain carries TRBV5-4 and TRBJ2-3; 10 bases match TRBD2. The CDR3 has 15 amino acids. V was pared by 2 bases and J by 0 bases, with 0 bases of the junction left unmatched. Germline V lookup: CDR1 SGHNT, CDR2 YYREEE (reference sequence). CDR3 sequence reads: CASSLLAGSTDTQYF. The CDR3 DNA follows: TGTGCCAGCAGCTTACTAGCGGGGAGCACAGATACGCAGTATTTT.

The J gene is TRBJ2-1, the V gene TRBV19; tentatively, D is TRBD2 (5 bases). The V end lost 9 bases, the J end lost 3 bases, and 15 bases lay between the germline ends. The CDR3 covers 14 residues. The germline CDR1 and CDR2 sequences are LNHDA and SQIVND (reference sequence). CDR3 amino acids: CASQSGLGYNEQFF. The CDR3, as DNA: TGTGCCAGCCAGTCGGGGTTGGGCTACAATGAGCAGTTCTTC.

The chain carries TRBV4-1 and TRBJ2-6; 7 bases line up with TRBD1. The V gene's germline CDR1 is MGHRA and CDR2 YSYEKL. V dropped 2 bases and J dropped 2; count of bases not matched to a gene: 6. This CDR3 is built from 17 residues. The DNA for the CDR3 is TGCGCCAGCAGCCAACCTGACAGGGCTCCTGGGGCCAACGTCCTGACTTTC. It yields the protein CASSQPDRAPGANVLTF.

This chain links TRBV4-3 with TRBJ2-2; maybe TRBD2 (6 bases). The CDR3 runs to 14 residues. Germline V gene data show CDR1 as LGHNA and CDR2 as YSLEER. Trimming stripped 4 bases from V and 2 bases from J, with 8 bases between. The CDR3 DNA is TGCGCCAGCAGCCTGGGACTTAACACCGGGGAGCTGTTTTTT. As protein: CASSLGLNTGELFF.

The chain uses TRBV7-2 and TRBJ2-2; D unclear. The CDR3 is 12 residues long. Trimming pared 5 bases from V and 7 bases from J, leaving 8 bases between. Germline V CDR1 and CDR2: SGHTA, FQGNSA. CDR3 DNA sequence: TGTGCCAGCAGCCTGGGCCTCGGGGAGCTGTTTTTT. Translated, it gives CASSLGLGELFF.

The chain employs TRBV7-9 and TRBJ1-2; no clear D. Trimming took off 0 bases at V and 7 bases at J, with 9 bases between the two ends. This CDR3 is 13 amino acids long. Per germline, CDR1 SEHNR and CDR2 FQNEAQ (reference sequence). The CDR3 coding sequence is TGTGCCAGCAGCTTAGCCGATGCCGCTGGCTACACCTTC. Amino acid sequence: CASSLADAAGYTF.

The V and J genes are TRBV10-2 and TRBJ2-7; 8 bases match TRBD2. CDR3 size: 16 residues. The germline CDR1 and CDR2 sequences are WSHSY and SAAADI. V was pared by 0 bases and J by 3 bases, with 7 bases of the junction left unmatched. CDR3 region: CASSESGGLGNYEQYF. CDR3 bases: TGCGCCAGCAGTGAGTCGGGGGGACTAGGAAACTACGAGCAGTACTTC.

This chain joins TRBV28 and TRBJ2-7; 7 bases align to TRBD1. Germline values: CDR1 MDHEN, CDR2 SYDVKM. With V trimmed by 7 bases and J by 4 bases, 4 bases remained unmatched. This CDR3 is built from 12 residues. This CDR3 is CASKGQVYEQYF. The CDR3 nucleotides are TGTGCCAGCAAAGGACAGGTGTACGAGCAGTACTTC.

This clone was seen only a few times. V and J are TRBV12-5 and TRBJ2-7; D might be TRBD1 (5 bases). The germline gives CDR1 LGHNT, CDR2 FRNRAP. With 7 bases removed from V and 3 bases from J, the gap between germline ends came to 10 bases. The CDR3 has 12 residues. The CDR3 region is CASARGGYEQYF. CDR3 nucleotide sequence: TGTGCTAGTGCTAGGGGCGGCTACGAGCAGTACTTC.

There are a few counts of this clone. The CDR3 loop is CASSVLKGGQNTEAFF. The CDR3 DNA sequence: TGTGCCAGCAGCGTCCTCAAAGGAGGGCAGAACACTGAAGCTTTCTTT. The chain carries TRBV7-9 and TRBJ1-1; D ambiguous. Germline V gives CDR1 SEHNR, CDR2 FQNEAQ (reference sequence). V was shortened by 5 bases and J by 1 base, with 17 bases between the two germline ends. The CDR3 is 16 amino acids.

The chain uses TRBV9 and TRBJ2-5, with 10 bases fitting TRBD2. CDR3 length: 12 residues. The V gene end was trimmed by 7 bases and the J gene end by 3 bases; junction bases not matched to a gene: 0. The germline V gene has CDR1 SGDLS and CDR2 YYNGEE. The CDR3 nucleotides read TGTGCCAGCGGACTAGCGGAAGAGACCCAGTACTTC. Protein product: CASGLAEETQYF.

In its sample, this clone was seen a few times. The chain uses TRBV15 and TRBJ2-7; D may be TRBD1 (6 bases). V lost 0 bases and J 3 bases, leaving 12 bases between the germline ends. The CDR3 has 15 residues. CDR1 is LNHNV and CDR2 is YYDKDF in the germline V gene (reference sequence). The CDR3 nucleotides are TGTGCCACCAGCAGAGATAGCAGGGGTTTCTACGAGCAGTACTTC. Translated, it gives CATSRDSRGFYEQYF.

The V gene is TRBV7-2, the J gene TRBJ2-5, with 11 bases identical to TRBD1. The germline V gene has CDR1 SGHTA and CDR2 FQGNSA. The CDR3 runs to 16 residues. J gave up 2 bases and V 5 bases, and 7 bases lay outside the gene matches. The CDR3 DNA is TGTGCCAGCAGCCCGGGGGACAGGGGGTCACAAGAGACCCAGTACTTC. It yields the protein CASSPGDRGSQETQYF. The variable domain in full, completed from reference TRBV7-2 and TRBJ2-5, reads GAGVSQSPSNKVTEKGKDVELRCDPISGHTALYWYRQSLGQGLEFLIYFQGNSAPDKSGLPSDRFSAERTGGSVSTLTIQRTQQEDSAVYLCASSPGDRGSQETQYFGPGTRLLVL.

This chain joins TRBV6-5 and TRBJ2-7; D is ambiguous. V was clipped by 2 bases and J by 5 bases, with 10 bases between them. Germline assignment: CDR1 MNHEY and CDR2 SVGAGI. CDR3 length: 13 amino acids. The CDR3 sequence: CASSYKGVNEQYF. In DNA form, the CDR3 reads TGTGCCAGCAGTTACAAGGGTGTCAACGAGCAGTACTTC.

DNA of the CDR3: TGCGCCAGCAGTGAGGCCCCGTCCTATGGCTACACCTTC. Translated: CASSEAPSYGYTF. This chain connects TRBV10-1 to TRBJ1-2, with D uncertain. Germline CDR1 reads WNHNN; CDR2 reads SYGVQD (reference sequence). This CDR3 is built from 13 residues. The germline V and J ends were trimmed by 2 bases and 4 bases, with 8 bases remaining between them.

The chain employs TRBV2 and TRBJ2-3; D might be TRBD2 (6 bases). V was shortened by 5 bases and J by 3 bases, with 18 bases between the two germline ends. The CDR3 runs to 16 residues. Germline loops: CDR1 SNHLY, CDR2 FYNNEI. The CDR3 sequence: CASSTRPGLVTDTQYF. The DNA for the CDR3 is TGTGCCAGCAGTACCCGCCCGGGACTCGTTACAGATACGCAGTATTTT.

The rearrangement links TRBV14 to TRBJ1-6; tentatively, D is TRBD1 (5 bases). Germline V gene lookup returns CDR1 SGHDN and CDR2 FVKESK. V was clipped by 3 bases and J by 9 bases, with 18 bases between them. The CDR3 consists of 16 residues. CDR3 DNA: TGTGCCAGCAGCCACTCCGGGGCGGGGCTGGTTTCACCCCTCCACTTT. Amino acid sequence: CASSHSGAGLVSPLHF. Based on the CDR3 plus reference TRBV14 and TRBJ1-6, the full variable domain is EAGVTQFPSHSVIEKGQTVTLRCDPISGHDNLYWYRRVMGKEIKFLLHFVKESKQDESGMPNNRFLAERTGGTYSTLKVQPAELEDSGVYFCASSHSGAGLVSPLHFGNGTRLTVT.

This clone has only a few counts. The rearrangement uses TRBV5-4 and TRBJ1-1; D may be TRBD1 (5 bases). V lost 3 bases to trimming and J lost 6 bases, with 12 bases between them. The length of the CDR3 is 13 residues. Per germline, CDR1 SGHNT and CDR2 YYREEE (reference sequence). CDR3 nucleotides: TGTGCCAGCAGCTATGGGATGGGGGCTGAAGCTTTCTTT. It encodes CASSYGMGAEAFF.